The 23 T cell receptor beta chains presented below share a single source sample, sequenced in a study of shared clonotypes between healthy human individuals. This table comes from immunoSEQ multiplex PCR, and its TCRdb copy is limited to in-frame clones, with some not included. The sample carries fewer than 1.8 million clones, about 98.5% recorded once. Sequenced sample: naive CD4+ T cells sorted from blood. Stated subset: CD45RA+ positively selected. The receptor set was obtained from a man aged 25-40 years in good health.

With respect to this clone: Its ends do not fully match the called genes, so a read error is possible. Written as DNA, the CDR3 is TGTGCCAGCCGCTTCCCCGGCCCGGTCGGTCCAGGGAACACTGAAGCTTTCTTT. Its protein is CASRFPGPVGPGNTEAFF. V and J are TRBV7-9 and TRBJ1-1; D not certain. CDR3 length equals 18 residues. CDR1 and CDR2 (germline): SEHNR, FQNEAQ (reference sequence).

The genes are TRBV29-1 and TRBJ1-2, with 7 bases that match TRBD1. CDR3 size: 14 residues. The germline CDR1 and CDR2 sequences are SQVTM and ANQGSEA. V trimming: 2 bases; J trimming: 8 bases; junction bases outside the gene matches: 11. In DNA, the CDR3 is TGCAGCGTTGAACCAGAAGACAGGGTGGGAGGCTACACCTTC. It encodes CSVEPEDRVGGYTF.

J is TRBJ1-5 and V is TRBV6-6; weak D call: TRBD1 (5 bases). The CDR3 has 14 amino acids. Germline-derived CDR1 and CDR2 are MNHNY and SVGAGI (reference sequence). V was shortened by 2 bases and J by 6 bases, with 11 bases between the two germline ends. The CDR3 spells CASSYVDSSQPQHF. CDR3 in DNA: TGTGCCAGCAGTTACGTTGACAGTTCTCAGCCCCAGCATTTT.

The chain has TRBV5-1 and TRBJ2-2; 7 bases map to TRBD2. Trimming removed 0 bases from V and 7 bases from J; junction bases left unmatched: 6. In germline, CDR1 is SGHRS, CDR2 YFSETQ. The CDR3 extends over 15 amino acids. For the CDR3, the DNA is TGCGCCAGCAGCTTGGAGGCTCCTAGCGGCGGGGAGCTGTTTTTT. The encoded protein is CASSLEAPSGGELFF. The full variable domain, completed using reference TRBV5-1 and TRBJ2-2, is KAGVTQTPRYLIKTRGQQVTLSCSPISGHRSVSWYQQTPGQGLQFLFEYFSETQRNKGNFPGRFSGRQFSNSRSEMNVSTLELGDSALYLCASSLEAPSGGELFFGEGSRLTVL.

V and J are TRBV11-2 and TRBJ1-2; D not certain. Germline CDR1 is SGHAT and CDR2 is FQNNGV. V lost 5 bases and J lost 6, with 13 bases in between. The CDR3 has 13 amino acids. CDR3 sequence: CASSPDRLDGYTF. In DNA, the CDR3 is TGTGCCAGCAGCCCCGATCGATTGGATGGCTACACCTTC.

This chain connects TRBV18 to TRBJ2-5; D gene uncertain. V was shortened by 3 bases and J by 9 bases, with 20 bases between the two germline ends. The V gene's germline CDR1 is KGHSH and CDR2 LQKENI. The CDR3 extends over 15 amino acids. The CDR3 nucleotides read TGTGCCAGCTCACCCCTCCCAGGAGCCGACAACCCCCAGTACTTC. As protein: CASSPLPGADNPQYF. Filled out from reference TRBV18 and TRBJ2-5, the complete variable domain reads NAGVMQNPRHLVRRRGQEARLRCSPMKGHSHVYWYRQLPEEGLKFMVYLQKENIIDESGMPKERFSAEFPKEGPSILRIQQVVRGDSAAYFCASSPLPGADNPQYFGPGTRLLVL.

This chain joins TRBV10-3 and TRBJ2-7; D may correspond to TRBD1 or TRBD2 (5 bases each). V dropped 11 bases and J dropped 3 bases, with 14 bases sitting between them. The CDR3 is 12 amino acids. Germline CDR1 reads ENHRY; CDR2 reads SYGVKD. The CDR3 protein is CAAGGTGYEQYF. Written as DNA, the CDR3 is TGTGCCGCTGGTGGGACCGGCTACGAGCAGTACTTC.

The rearrangement links TRBV5-1 to TRBJ2-5; D possibly uses TRBD1 or TRBD2 (5 bases each). Germline CDR1 and CDR2: SGHRS and YFSETQ. CDR3 size: 17 residues. V lost 0 bases and J lost 1, with 16 bases in between. CDR3 in amino acids: CASSLGDGGKLQETQYF. For the CDR3, the DNA is TGCGCCAGCAGCTTGGGGGACGGAGGTAAACTCCAAGAGACCCAGTACTTC.

This chain joins TRBV6-5 and TRBJ1-1; D unclear. CDR1 and CDR2 from the germline V gene are MNHEY and SVGAGI. The CDR3 has 14 residues. Trimming removed 0 bases at V and 1 base at J, with 6 bases between. The chain's CDR3 is CASSYSSRNTEAFF. The CDR3 DNA follows: TGTGCCAGCAGTTACTCATCCAGGAACACTGAAGCTTTCTTT.

This chain uses TRBV15 with TRBJ2-1, with 7 positions matching TRBD2. The trim removed 2 bases at V and 4 bases at J, leaving 2 bases unmatched. Germline loops: CDR1 LNHNV, CDR2 YYDKDF (reference sequence). CDR3 length equals 14 residues. CDR3: CATSRSGVYNEQFF. The CDR3 DNA sequence: TGTGCCACCAGCAGAAGCGGGGTATACAATGAGCAGTTCTTC.

Written as DNA, the CDR3 is TGTGCCAGCAGCCAAGACAGAGTAGGACTATACGATGAGCAGTTCTTC. Translating gives CASSQDRVGLYDEQFF. The chain carries TRBV14 and TRBJ2-1; tentative D call: TRBD2 (6 bases). CDR1 and CDR2 from the germline V gene are SGHDN and FVKESK. There are 16 residues in the CDR3. Trimming stripped 0 bases from V and 8 bases from J, with 17 bases between.

V usage is TRBV6-6 and J usage is TRBJ1-5; D perhaps matches TRBD1 (5 bases). The CDR3 contains 16 residues. Per the germline V gene, CDR1 is MNHNY and CDR2 is SVGAGI (reference sequence). V lost 7 bases, J lost 2 bases, and 18 bases lay in between. CDR3 loop: CASIALQGDGNQPQHF. In nucleotides, the CDR3 is TGTGCCAGCATTGCCTTGCAGGGCGATGGCAATCAGCCCCAGCATTTT.

The V gene is TRBV7-9, the J gene TRBJ2-2; maybe TRBD2 (6 bases). The V and J ends lost 5 bases and 0 bases respectively, with 16 bases between them. This CDR3 is built from 17 residues. Germline V lookup: CDR1 SEHNR, CDR2 FQNEAQ (reference sequence). DNA for the CDR3: TGTGCCAGCAGCCTACGAGGCGGGACCGCGAACACCGGGGAGCTGTTTTTT. Protein product: CASSLRGGTANTGELFF.

This clone was counted a single time. The chain couples TRBV7-9 to TRBJ2-7, with D maybe TRBD2 (5 bases). This CDR3 spans 14 amino acids. Per the germline V gene, CDR1 is SEHNR and CDR2 is FQNEAQ (reference sequence). V gave up 6 bases and J gave up 1 base, with 13 bases separating them. The CDR3 DNA reads TGTGCCAGCAGTTTCGAAACGGGGTCCTACGAGCAGTACTTC. Encoded protein: CASSFETGSYEQYF. Looking up the rest from reference TRBV7-9 and TRBJ2-7 gives the full variable domain: DTGVSQNPRHKITKRGQNVTFRCDPISEHNRLYWYRQTLGQGPEFLTYFQNEAQLEKSRLLSDRFSAERPKGSFSTLEIQRTEQGDSAMYLCASSFETGSYEQYFGPGTRLTVT.

V is TRBV5-1 and J is TRBJ1-1, with D perhaps matching TRBD1 (5 bases). The CDR3 runs to 15 residues. Germline CDR1 reads SGHRS; CDR2 reads YFSETQ. V was shortened by 7 bases and J by 2 bases, with 18 bases between the two germline ends. The CDR3 here is CASGPPGQHNTEAFF. CDR3 sequence (DNA): TGCGCCAGCGGGCCCCCTGGACAACACAACACTGAAGCTTTCTTT.

The chain uses TRBV5-1 and TRBJ1-2, with TRBD1 matching 7 bases. Germline loops: CDR1 SGHRS, CDR2 YFSETQ. The ends lost 6 bases at V and 4 bases at J; junction bases unmatched: 15. The CDR3 runs 16 residues. CDR3 sequence: CASTNGIGGASYGYTF. The CDR3 DNA is TGCGCCAGCACTAATGGAATAGGGGGCGCAAGCTATGGCTACACCTTC.

The chain links TRBV9 to TRBJ2-7; 7 bases agree with TRBD2. The CDR3 covers 18 residues. With 0 bases clipped from V and 0 bases from J, the junction kept 12 bases outside the gene matches. Germline-derived CDR1 and CDR2 are SGDLS and YYNGEE. CDR3 coding DNA: TGTGCCAGCAGCGTAGATTTGGGAGGGCCAGGGAGCTCCTACGAGCAGTACTTC. It codes for CASSVDLGGPGSSYEQYF.

As concerns this clone: At one end the junction does not follow the germline gene, possibly because of a read error. The chain uses TRBV14 and TRBJ1-1; TRBD1 aligns across 7 bases. The CDR3 runs 16 residues. Germline lookup yields CDR1 SGHDN and CDR2 FVKESK. CDR3: CASSQVPGRGNSEAFF. The CDR3 DNA reads TGTGCCAGCAGCCAAGTCCCAGGCAGGGGGAACTCTGAAGCTTTCTTT.

About this clone itself: The same CDR3 is also encoded by other DNA sequences in this sample. This rearrangement joins TRBV29-1 to TRBJ2-5, with TRBD2 as a possible D gene (5 bases). The CDR3 has 12 residues. Germline CDR1 SQVTM, CDR2 ANQGSEA. Trimming left V 4 bases short and J 2 bases short, with 8 bases between. CDR3 nucleotides: TGCAGCGTTGTTCGCGGGCAAGAGACCCAGTACTTC. This gives the protein CSVVRGQETQYF.

J is TRBJ2-3 and V is TRBV5-1, with TRBD2 matching 10 bases. Germline assignment: CDR1 SGHRS and CDR2 YFSETQ. Unmatched junction bases numbered 6, after V lost 4 bases and J lost 1 base. The CDR3 covers 16 residues. The CDR3 is CASSPLAGARTDTQYF. For the CDR3, the DNA is TGCGCCAGCAGCCCGCTAGCGGGAGCACGCACAGATACGCAGTATTTT.

In its sample, this clone was seen once. The chain has TRBV5-1 and TRBJ1-1; 7 nucleotides align to TRBD1. CDR3 length: 14 amino acids. The ends lost 2 bases at V and 4 bases at J; junction bases unmatched: 5. Germline lookup yields CDR1 SGHRS and CDR2 YFSETQ. The CDR3 here is CASSFADRATEAFF. CDR3 bases: TGCGCCAGCAGCTTCGCAGACAGGGCCACTGAAGCTTTCTTT.

The genes are TRBV19 and TRBJ2-4, with D perhaps TRBD2 (6 bases). Trimming took off 3 bases at V and 8 bases at J, with 14 bases between the two ends. The germline gives CDR1 LNHDA, CDR2 SQIVND (reference sequence). The CDR3 runs 14 residues. The CDR3, as DNA: TGTGCCAGTAGTATTTCGGTGGGGGGACACATTCAGTACTTC. It yields the protein CASSISVGGHIQYF.

The V call is TRBV28, the J call TRBJ2-2; a possible D gene is TRBD1 (6 bases). The CDR3 spans 14 residues. Germline V gene data show CDR1 as MDHEN and CDR2 as SYDVKM. Trimming pared 7 bases from V and 1 base from J, leaving 10 bases between. The CDR3 region has the DNA TGTGCCAGCATCCCGGGACAGAACACCGGGGAGCTGTTTTTT. It is translated as CASIPGQNTGELFF.